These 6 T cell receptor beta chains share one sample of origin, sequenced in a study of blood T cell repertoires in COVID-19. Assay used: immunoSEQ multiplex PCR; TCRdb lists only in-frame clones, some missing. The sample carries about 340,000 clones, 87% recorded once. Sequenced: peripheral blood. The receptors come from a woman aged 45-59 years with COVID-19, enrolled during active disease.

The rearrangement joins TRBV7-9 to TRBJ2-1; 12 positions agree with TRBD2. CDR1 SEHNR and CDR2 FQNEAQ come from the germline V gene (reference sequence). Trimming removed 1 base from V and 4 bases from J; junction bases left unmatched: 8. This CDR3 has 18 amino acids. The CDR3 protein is CASSLGRTSGKGYNEQFF. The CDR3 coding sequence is TGTGCCAGCAGCTTAGGGCGGACTAGCGGGAAAGGGTACAATGAGCAGTTCTTC.

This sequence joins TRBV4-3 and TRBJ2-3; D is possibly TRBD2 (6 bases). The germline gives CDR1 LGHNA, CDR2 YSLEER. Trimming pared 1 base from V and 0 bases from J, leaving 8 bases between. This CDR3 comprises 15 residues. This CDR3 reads CASSQGGVSTDTQYF. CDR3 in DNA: TGCGCCAGCAGCCAAGGCGGGGTTAGCACAGATACGCAGTATTTT.

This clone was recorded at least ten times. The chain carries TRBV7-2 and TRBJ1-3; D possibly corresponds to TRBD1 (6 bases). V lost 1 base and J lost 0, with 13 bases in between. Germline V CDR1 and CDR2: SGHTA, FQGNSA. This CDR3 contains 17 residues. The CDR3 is CASSLGGQGISGNTIYF. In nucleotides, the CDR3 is TGTGCCAGCAGCTTAGGGGGCCAGGGGATCTCTGGAAACACCATATATTTT.

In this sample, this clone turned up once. The DNA of the CDR3 is TGTGCCAGCAGCCCGGACAGGGTGGTCTATGGCTACACCTTC. This codes for CASSPDRVVYGYTF. The chain couples TRBV5-5 to TRBJ1-2; 8 bases map to TRBD1. Germline CDR1 is SGHKS and CDR2 is YYEKEE (reference sequence). Trimming removed 4 bases from V and 4 bases from J; junction bases left unmatched: 6. This CDR3 spans 14 amino acids.

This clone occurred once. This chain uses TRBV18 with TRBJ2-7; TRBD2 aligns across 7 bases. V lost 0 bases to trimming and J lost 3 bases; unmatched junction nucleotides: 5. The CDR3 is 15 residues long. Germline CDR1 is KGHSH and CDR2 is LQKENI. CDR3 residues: CASSPPASGVYEQYF. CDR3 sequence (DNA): TGTGCCAGCTCACCACCCGCAAGCGGGGTCTACGAGCAGTACTTC. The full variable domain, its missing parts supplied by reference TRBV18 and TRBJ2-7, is NAGVMQNPRHLVRRRGQEARLRCSPMKGHSHVYWYRQLPEEGLKFMVYLQKENIIDESGMPKERFSAEFPKEGPSILRIQQVVRGDSAAYFCASSPPASGVYEQYFGPGTRLTVT.

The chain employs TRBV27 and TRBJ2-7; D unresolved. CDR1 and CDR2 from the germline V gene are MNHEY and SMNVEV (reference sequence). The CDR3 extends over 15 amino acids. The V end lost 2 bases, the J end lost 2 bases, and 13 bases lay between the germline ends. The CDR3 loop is CASSLRMTLPYEQYF. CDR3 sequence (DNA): TGTGCCAGCAGTTTAAGGATGACTCTTCCCTACGAGCAGTACTTC.